This T cell receptor (beta chain) was retrieved from a study of T cell responses to AZD1222 COVID-19 vaccine. Concerning this clone: Its antigen is still unknown.

Sequenced by immunoSEQ multiplex PCR; TCRdb stores in-frame clones only, minus some. Of 15,000 to 17,000 clones listed, roughly nine tenths are singletons. V lost 4 bases, J lost 6 bases, and 10 bases stayed unmatched. Per the germline V gene, CDR1 is LNHDA and CDR2 is SQIVND (reference sequence). The CDR3 totals 16 residues. Study-wide results and caveats: Spike-specific TCR depth and breadth grew after two AZD1222 doses. Repertoire sampling occurred only after the peak T cell response. Close to half of all spike-specific TCRs reportedly target regions of the variants that are unmutated.

Doses given second, at about 4 or about 12 weeks, were pooled. The V gene is TRBV19, the J gene TRBJ1-2, with 11 bases lining up with TRBD1. Material: peripheral blood, obtained 28 days after the second AZD1222 dose. The TCR was taken from an adult who received the AZD1222 COVID-19 vaccine. CDR3 DNA: TGTGCCAGTAGTACCCAGCGGACAGGGGGCGCGAATGGCTACACCTTC. As protein: CASSTQRTGGANGYTF.